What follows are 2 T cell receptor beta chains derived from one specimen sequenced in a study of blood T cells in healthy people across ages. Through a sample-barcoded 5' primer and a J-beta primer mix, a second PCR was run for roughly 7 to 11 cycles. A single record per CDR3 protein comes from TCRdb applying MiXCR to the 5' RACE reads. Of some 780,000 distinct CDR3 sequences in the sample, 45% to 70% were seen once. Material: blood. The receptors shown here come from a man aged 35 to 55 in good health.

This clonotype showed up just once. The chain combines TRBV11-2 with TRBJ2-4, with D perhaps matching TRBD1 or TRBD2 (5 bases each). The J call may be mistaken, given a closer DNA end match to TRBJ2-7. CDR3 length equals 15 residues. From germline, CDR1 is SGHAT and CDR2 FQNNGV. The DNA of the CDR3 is TGTGCCAGCAGCTCGACGGGGCTAGTGCTCTACGAGCAGTACTTC. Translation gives CASSSTGLVLYEQYF.

The CDR3 nucleotides read TGCAGTGCTACGACAGGGGCCAGGGGCGAGCAGTACTTC. This encodes CSATTGARGEQYF. The V call is TRBV20-1, the J call TRBJ2-7; 8 bases align to TRBD1. J gave up 6 bases and V 4 bases, and 8 bases lay outside the gene matches. This CDR3 spans 13 amino acids. Germline CDR1 and CDR2: DFQATT and SNEGSKA (reference sequence).